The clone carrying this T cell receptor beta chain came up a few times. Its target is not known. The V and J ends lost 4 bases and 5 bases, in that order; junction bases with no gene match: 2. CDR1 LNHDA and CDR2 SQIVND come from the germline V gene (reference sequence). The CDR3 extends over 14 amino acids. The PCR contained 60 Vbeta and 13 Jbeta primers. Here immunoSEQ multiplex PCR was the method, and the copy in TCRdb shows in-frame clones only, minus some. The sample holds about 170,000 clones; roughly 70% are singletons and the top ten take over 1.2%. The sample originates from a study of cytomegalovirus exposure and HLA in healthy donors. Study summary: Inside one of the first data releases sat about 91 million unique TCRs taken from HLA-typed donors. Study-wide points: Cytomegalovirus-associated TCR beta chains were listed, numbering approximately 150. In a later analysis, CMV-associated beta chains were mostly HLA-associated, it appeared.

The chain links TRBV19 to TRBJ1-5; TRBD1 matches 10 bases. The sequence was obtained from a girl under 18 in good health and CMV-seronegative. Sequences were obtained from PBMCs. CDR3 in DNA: TGTGCCAGTAGTACGACAGGGGGCTATCAGCCCCAGCATTTT. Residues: CASSTTGGYQPQHF.